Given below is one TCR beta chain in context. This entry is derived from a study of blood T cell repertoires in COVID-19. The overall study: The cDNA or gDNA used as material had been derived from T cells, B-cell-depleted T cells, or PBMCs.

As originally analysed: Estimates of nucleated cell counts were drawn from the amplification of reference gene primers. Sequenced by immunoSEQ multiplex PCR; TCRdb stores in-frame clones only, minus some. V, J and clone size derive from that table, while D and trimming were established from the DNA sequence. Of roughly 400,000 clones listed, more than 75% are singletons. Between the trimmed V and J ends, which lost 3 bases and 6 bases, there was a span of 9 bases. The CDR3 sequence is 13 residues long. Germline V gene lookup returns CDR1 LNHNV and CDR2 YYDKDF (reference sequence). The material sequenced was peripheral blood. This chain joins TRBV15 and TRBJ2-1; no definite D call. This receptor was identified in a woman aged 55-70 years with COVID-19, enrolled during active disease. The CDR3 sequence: CATSRKAGNEQFF. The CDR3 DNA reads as TGTGCCACCAGCAGGAAGGCAGGCAATGAGCAGTTCTTC. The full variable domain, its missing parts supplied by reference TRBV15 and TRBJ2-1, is DAMVIQNPRYQVTQFGKPVTLSCSQTLNHNVMYWYQQKSSQAPKLLFHYYDKDFNNEADTPDNFQSRRPNTSFCFLDIRSPGLGDTAMYLCATSRKAGNEQFFGPGTRLTVL.